A single sample gave rise to the 32 T cell receptor beta chains below, sequenced in a study of T cell responses to AZD1222 COVID-19 vaccine. Only in-frame clones appear in the TCRdb table, and some are missing; sequencing was by immunoSEQ multiplex PCR. The sample has 150,000 to 200,000 clones, 87% seen once. The sequenced sample was peripheral blood, obtained on day 0 of MenACWY control vaccination. The receptors stem from an adult in good health.

The gene calls are TRBV6-5 and TRBJ2-7; possibly TRBD1 for D (6 bases). This CDR3 spans 14 amino acids. The germline CDR1 and CDR2 sequences are MNHEY and SVGAGI. V was cut by 6 bases and J by 4 bases, with 16 bases left in between. CDR3 region: CASRRTGTIYEQYF. Here the CDR3 DNA reads TGTGCCAGCAGACGAACCGGGACAATATACGAGCAGTACTTC.

The rearrangement uses TRBV7-9 and TRBJ2-5; D perhaps matches TRBD2 (6 bases). The V gene lost 5 bases and the J gene lost 3 bases, with 16 bases spanning the gap. CDR1 and CDR2 from the germline V gene are SEHNR and FQNEAQ (reference sequence). This CDR3 is built from 15 residues. In DNA form, the CDR3 reads TGTGCCAGCAGCAAGGGGACTCAAGAGAAAGAGACCCAGTACTTC. It encodes CASSKGTQEKETQYF. Drawing the rest from reference TRBV7-9 and TRBJ2-5, the complete variable domain is DTGVSQNPRHKITKRGQNVTFRCDPISEHNRLYWYRQTLGQGPEFLTYFQNEAQLEKSRLLSDRFSAERPKGSFSTLEIQRTEQGDSAMYLCASSKGTQEKETQYFGPGTRLLVL.

The V and J genes are TRBV3-1 (or the pseudogene TRBV3-2) and TRBJ2-3; no clear D. V was cut by 1 base and J by 5 bases, with 10 bases left in between. The CDR3 has 14 residues. Germline CDR1 and CDR2: LGHDT and YNNKEL (reference sequence). CDR3 coding DNA: TGTGCCAGCAGCCAAGCCCAGGTATTAGATACGCAGTATTTT. This sequence encodes CASSQAQVLDTQYF.

The chain employs TRBV3-1 (or the pseudogene TRBV3-2) and TRBJ1-6; D gene unclear. Germline values: CDR1 LGHDT, CDR2 YNNKEL (reference sequence). This CDR3 spans 14 amino acids. Trimming removed 1 base at V and 7 bases at J, with 8 bases between. The CDR3 loop is CASSQGTVNSPLHF. The CDR3 coding sequence is TGTGCCAGCAGCCAAGGCACGGTGAATTCACCCCTCCACTTT.

V gene TRBV7-9 combines with J gene TRBJ1-5; no clear D gene. Deletions cut 2 bases from V and 0 bases from J, with 8 bases between. This CDR3 comprises 15 residues. The V gene's germline CDR1 is SEHNR and CDR2 FQNEAQ (reference sequence). DNA for the CDR3: TGTGCCAGCAGCTTAAGGGCTGATAGCAATCAGCCCCAGCATTTT. It is translated as CASSLRADSNQPQHF.

This chain links TRBV5-4 with TRBJ1-6; 7 positions agree with TRBD1. The germline gives CDR1 SGHNT, CDR2 YYREEE (reference sequence). V shed 0 bases, J shed 9 bases, and the junction held 6 bases outside the gene matches. The CDR3 extends over 15 amino acids. The CDR3 spells CASSLGGQSVSPLHF. The CDR3 coding sequence is TGTGCCAGCAGCTTGGGGGGACAGAGTGTTTCACCCCTCCACTTT. The variable domain in full, with the rest retrieved from reference TRBV5-4 and TRBJ1-6, is ETGVTQSPTHLIKTRGQQVTLRCSSQSGHNTVSWYQQALGQGPQFIFQYYREEENGRGNFPPRFSGLQFPNYSSELNVNALELDDSALYLCASSLGGQSVSPLHFGNGTRLTVT.

V gene TRBV19 combines with J gene TRBJ1-4; D is undetermined. With 3 bases removed from V and 0 bases from J, the gap between germline ends came to 17 bases. Germline loops: CDR1 LNHDA, CDR2 SQIVND (reference sequence). The CDR3 is 18 amino acids. The CDR3 region is CASSMRRPLWATNEKLFF. CDR3 nucleotides: TGTGCCAGTAGTATGCGCAGACCCCTATGGGCAACTAATGAAAAACTGTTTTTT.

The chain combines TRBV3-1 (or the pseudogene TRBV3-2) with TRBJ1-1; tentative D call: TRBD1 (5 bases). CDR3 length: 17 residues. Trimming removed 0 bases at V and 0 bases at J, with 14 bases between. CDR1 and CDR2 from the germline V gene are LGHDT and YNNKEL (reference sequence). The CDR3 DNA is TGTGCCAGCAGCCAAGATCCGCCCGACAGCTTGAACACTGAAGCTTTCTTT. Its protein product is CASSQDPPDSLNTEAFF.

The J gene is TRBJ2-7, the V gene TRBV7-2; D might be TRBD2 (5 bases). The V end was cut by 0 bases, the J end by 1 base, with 13 bases between. The CDR3 sequence is 16 residues long. Germline-derived CDR1 and CDR2 are SGHTA and FQGNSA. The CDR3 nucleotides are TGTGCCAGCAGCTTAGCCACTAGTCCACGTTCCTACGAGCAGTACTTC. It specifies CASSLATSPRSYEQYF.

The genes are TRBV5-1 and TRBJ2-1, with TRBD2 identical over 9 bases. Germline V CDR1 and CDR2: SGHRS, YFSETQ. This CDR3 comprises 15 residues. V dropped 3 bases and J dropped 5; count of bases not matched to a gene: 6. Here the CDR3 reads CASSSLAGNNNEQFF. The CDR3 DNA reads TGCGCCAGCAGCTCTCTAGCGGGAAATAACAATGAGCAGTTCTTC.

The J gene is TRBJ2-7, the V gene TRBV6-5, with 8 bases that match TRBD1. Looked up from germline, CDR1 is MNHEY and CDR2 is SVGAGI. The CDR3 consists of 12 residues. J was trimmed by 6 bases and V by 6 bases; bases with no gene match: 4. CDR3: CASSRTGFEQYF. In DNA form, the CDR3 reads TGTGCCAGCAGCCGGACAGGGTTCGAGCAGTACTTC.

This clone was recorded once. The V and J genes are TRBV12-5 and TRBJ1-1, with 8 bases aligning to TRBD1. The V gene end was trimmed by 1 base and the J gene end by 4 bases; junction bases not matched to a gene: 2. The germline V gene has CDR1 LGHNT and CDR2 FRNRAP. CDR3 size: 14 residues. CDR3 sequence: CASGLATGATEAFF. CDR3 coding DNA: TGTGCTAGTGGTTTGGCGACAGGGGCCACTGAAGCTTTCTTT.

J is TRBJ1-2 and V is TRBV5-1; the D gene is possibly TRBD1 (5 bases). The ends were cut back, 0 bases at V and 1 base at J, with 7 bases in the middle. CDR1 SGHRS and CDR2 YFSETQ come from the germline V gene. This CDR3 contains 14 residues. DNA for the CDR3: TGCGCCAGCAGCTTGGAGCAGGGTAACTATGGCTACACCTTC. Its translation: CASSLEQGNYGYTF. Full variable domain (outside the CDR3, taken from reference TRBV5-1 and TRBJ1-2): KAGVTQTPRYLIKTRGQQVTLSCSPISGHRSVSWYQQTPGQGLQFLFEYFSETQRNKGNFPGRFSGRQFSNSRSEMNVSTLELGDSALYLCASSLEQGNYGYTFGSGTRLTVV.

The chain combines TRBV4-2 with TRBJ1-2; unclear D gene. The CDR3 loop spans 14 amino acids. Germline CDR1 is LGHNA and CDR2 is YNFKEQ. The germline V and J ends were trimmed by 0 bases and 2 bases, with 7 bases remaining between them. The chain's CDR3 is CASSQDRRNYGYTF. DNA for the CDR3: TGTGCCAGCAGCCAAGATCGGCGGAACTATGGCTACACCTTC.

The chain uses TRBV9 and TRBJ2-7; D gene uncertain. CDR1 and CDR2 (germline): SGDLS, YYNGEE. This CDR3 has 13 amino acids. V lost 0 bases and J 2 bases, leaving 6 bases between the germline ends. The DNA of the CDR3 is TGTGCCAGCAGCGTAGACAGCCCCTACGAGCAGTACTTC. Translated, it gives CASSVDSPYEQYF. The full variable domain, with the rest looked up from reference TRBV9 and TRBJ2-7, is DSGVTQTPKHLITATGQRVTLRCSPRSGDLSVYWYQQSLDQGLQFLIQYYNGEERAKGNILERFSAQQFPDLHSELNLSSLELGDSALYFCASSVDSPYEQYFGPGTRLTVT.

The CDR3: CASSFWDTYSNQPQHF. CDR3 bases: TGCGCCAGCAGCTTTTGGGACACCTATAGCAATCAGCCCCAGCATTTT. The rearrangement joins TRBV5-1 to TRBJ1-5, with D possibly being TRBD1 (6 bases). From germline, CDR1 is SGHRS and CDR2 YFSETQ. The CDR3 spans 16 residues. The V end was cut by 2 bases, the J end by 0 bases, with 12 bases between.

The chain couples TRBV19 to TRBJ2-5; 12 bases fit TRBD2. V lost 5 bases and J lost 1; bases outside the gene matches: 8. Per germline, CDR1 LNHDA and CDR2 SQIVND (reference sequence). The CDR3 spans 17 residues. CDR3 sequence (DNA): TGTGCCAGTAGTTCCTACGGACTAGCGGGGCTCCAAGAGACCCAGTACTTC. This sequence encodes CASSSYGLAGLQETQYF.

The chain joins TRBV11-3 to TRBJ2-3; D gene uncertain. V was cut by 5 bases and J by 4 bases, with 13 bases left in between. The CDR3 contains 14 residues. The germline V gene has CDR1 SGHNT and CDR2 YENEEA. Here the CDR3 reads CASSPSPSADTQYF. The CDR3 coding sequence is TGTGCCAGCAGCCCATCGCCCAGCGCAGATACGCAGTATTTT.

This chain connects TRBV5-5 to TRBJ1-6; 8 bases align to TRBD1. CDR1 is SGHKS and CDR2 is YYEKEE in the germline V gene (reference sequence). The ends lost 1 base at V and 0 bases at J; junction bases unmatched: 9. CDR3 length: 19 residues. In nucleotides, the CDR3 is TGTGCCAGCAGCTTGTTCGGACAGGGTGCCAGCTCCTATAATTCACCCCTCCACTTT. Its translation: CASSLFGQGASSYNSPLHF.

The chain carries TRBV19 and TRBJ1-5; 11 positions agree with TRBD1. Germline loops: CDR1 LNHDA, CDR2 SQIVND (reference sequence). The CDR3 extends over 15 amino acids. Trimming at V came to 5 bases and at J to 4 bases, leaving 4 bases not matched to a gene. CDR3 in amino acids: CASSLGQGANQPQHF. In nucleotides, the CDR3 is TGTGCCAGTAGTCTCGGACAGGGGGCTAATCAGCCCCAGCATTTT.

V gene TRBV19 combines with J gene TRBJ1-5; 8 bases map to TRBD1. Germline CDR1 and CDR2: LNHDA and SQIVND (reference sequence). This CDR3 has 16 amino acids. V shed 3 bases and J 4 bases; nucleotides not matched to a gene: 8. The CDR3 loop is CASSIPPTGGNQPQHF. For the CDR3, the DNA is TGTGCCAGTAGTATCCCCCCCACAGGGGGTAATCAGCCCCAGCATTTT. The full variable domain, completed using reference TRBV19 and TRBJ1-5, is DGGITQSPKYLFRKEGQNVTLSCEQNLNHDAMYWYRQDPGQGLRLIYYSQIVNDFQKGDIAEGYSVSREKKESFPLTVTSAQKNPTAFYLCASSIPPTGGNQPQHFGDGTRLSIL.

The chain recombines TRBV28 with TRBJ1-2; D not resolved. Trimming removed 3 bases at V and 3 bases at J, with 5 bases between. The germline V gene encodes CDR1 MDHEN and CDR2 SYDVKM. The CDR3 length is 12 residues. CDR3 residues: CASSFVDYGYTF. CDR3 nucleotide sequence: TGTGCCAGCAGTTTTGTCGACTATGGCTACACCTTC.

The count of this clone is one. Its ends do not fully match the called genes, so a read error is possible. The chain joins TRBV20-1 to TRBJ1-2; D remains ambiguous. Germline CDR1 DFQATT, CDR2 SNEGSKA (reference sequence). This CDR3 contains 9 residues. As DNA, the CDR3 is TGCAGTGGCCGACTTGGCCACACCTTC. Translating gives CSGRLGHTF.

This clone was counted a single time. The chain combines TRBV11-3 with TRBJ1-2; possible D gene TRBD1, 6 bases. V gave up 4 bases and J gave up 5 bases, with 17 bases separating them. The CDR3 contains 15 residues. Germline V gives CDR1 SGHNT, CDR2 YENEEA. Here the CDR3 DNA reads TGTGCCAGCAGCTCAGGGGAGAGGCTGGGGTATGGCTACACCTTC. Its protein product is CASSSGERLGYGYTF.

The CDR3 sequence is CASSGKVNTEAFF. The CDR3, as DNA: TGTGCCAGCAGCGGAAAAGTGAACACTGAAGCTTTCTTT. The chain is built from TRBV5-4 and TRBJ1-1, with D unclear. The germline V gene has CDR1 SGHNT and CDR2 YYREEE (reference sequence). Trimming left V 4 bases short and J 0 bases short, with 7 bases between. The CDR3 extends over 13 amino acids.

This sequence joins TRBV21-1 and TRBJ2-7; the table's D gene call, TRBD1, was not cross checked with the DNA. TRBV21-1 is classified as a pseudogene. The CDR3 has 17 residues. In DNA form, the CDR3 reads TGTGCCAGCAGCAAGAGGGAAGAAGGACAGGGTCCCTACGAGCAGTACTTC. It encodes CASSKREEGQGPYEQYF.

The genes are TRBV15 and TRBJ1-2, with D unresolved. The CDR3 runs to 16 residues. CDR1 is LNHNV, CDR2 YYDKDF, per germline (reference sequence). Trimming took off 1 base at V and 3 bases at J, with 15 bases between the two ends. The CDR3 sequence: CATSRARQTGDYGYTF. CDR3 nucleotides: TGTGCCACCAGCAGAGCCCGCCAGACCGGGGACTATGGCTACACCTTC.

The chain couples TRBV7-9 to TRBJ1-1, with a tentative D call TRBD1 (6 bases). Germline V CDR1 and CDR2: SEHNR, FQNEAQ (reference sequence). This CDR3 has 15 residues. Trimming stripped 5 bases from V and 0 bases from J, with 13 bases between. CDR3 in amino acids: CASSTPRDMNTEAFF. The CDR3 DNA follows: TGTGCCAGCAGCACTCCCAGGGACATGAACACTGAAGCTTTCTTT.

V is TRBV3-1 (or the pseudogene TRBV3-2) and J is TRBJ2-7, with TRBD1 matching 7 bases. The germline V gene has CDR1 LGHDT and CDR2 YNNKEL (reference sequence). This CDR3 contains 14 residues. V lost 1 base and J lost 3; bases outside the gene matches: 3. In DNA form, the CDR3 reads TGTGCCAGCAGCCAAGGCTGGGACAGCTACGAGCAGTACTTC. Its translation is CASSQGWDSYEQYF.

The rearrangement joins TRBV9 to TRBJ2-7; 8 nucleotides agree with TRBD2. The CDR3 consists of 15 residues. Losses at the gene ends were 4 bases for V and 4 bases for J; bases not matched to a gene: 10. Per the germline V gene, CDR1 is SGDLS and CDR2 is YYNGEE. DNA of the CDR3: TGTGCCAGCAGCTCAGCGGGAGAGGCCTGGTACGAGCAGTACTTC. Amino acid sequence: CASSSAGEAWYEQYF. Full variable domain (remainder filled in from reference TRBV9 and TRBJ2-7): DSGVTQTPKHLITATGQRVTLRCSPRSGDLSVYWYQQSLDQGLQFLIQYYNGEERAKGNILERFSAQQFPDLHSELNLSSLELGDSALYFCASSSAGEAWYEQYFGPGTRLTVT.

V usage is TRBV5-6 and J usage is TRBJ2-1; TRBD2 aligns across 10 bases. Looked up from germline, CDR1 is SGHDT and CDR2 is YYEEEE. This CDR3 has 14 residues. The J segment lost 5 bases and the V segment lost 2 bases, leaving 1 base of the junction unmatched. CDR3 sequence reads: CASSFGLADNEQFF. CDR3 in DNA: TGTGCCAGCAGCTTTGGACTAGCGGACAATGAGCAGTTCTTC.

The rearrangement uses TRBV24-1 and TRBJ2-2, with 7 positions matching TRBD2. V shed 9 bases, J shed 0 bases, and the junction held 6 bases outside the gene matches. The CDR3 totals 15 residues. Germline CDR1 KGHDR, CDR2 SFDVKD. CDR3 DNA sequence: TGTGCCACCCAACTCGGGGGGTCGAACACCGGGGAGCTGTTTTTT. Amino acids: CATQLGGSNTGELFF.